Listed here are 22 T cell receptor beta chains from one sample, sequenced in a study of T-cell reconstitution after alpha-beta-depleted transplantation in children. Preparation of the TCRbeta library involved a method that used unique molecular identifiers. One entry per CDR3 protein results from TCRdb running MiXCR on the PCR reads. The sample carries approximately 1,000,000 distinct CDR3 sequences, around 30% recorded once. Material: PBMCs, mostly from graft donor cells, obtained 360 days after TCRalphabeta/CD19-depleted stem cell transplant. Source of these receptors: a boy in the first two years of life who had a stem cell transplant for SCID, so the T cells may come from the graft donor.

This chain links TRBV12-3 or TRBV12-4 with TRBJ2-3; no firm D call. Trimming took 1 base from V and 6 from J, leaving 17 bases between them. This CDR3 has 16 amino acids. The CDR3 bases are TGTGCCAGCAGTTTAGTTGTTTTAAGAGATCGGGATACGCAGTATTTT. Its protein is CASSLVVLRDRDTQYF.

This chain connects TRBV5-1 to TRBJ2-1; TRBD1 matches 8 bases. The CDR3 runs 17 residues. With V trimmed by 0 bases and J by 0 bases, 5 bases remained unmatched. In germline, CDR1 is SGHRS, CDR2 YFSETQ. In DNA form, the CDR3 reads TGCGCCAGCAGCTTGGGGGACAGGTTGAGCTCCTACAATGAGCAGTTCTTC. It yields the protein CASSLGDRLSSYNEQFF.

This clonotype was counted only a few times. V and J are TRBV4-1 and TRBJ2-6; D may be TRBD1 or TRBD2 (6 bases each). In germline, CDR1 is MGHRA, CDR2 YSYEKL. With 0 bases removed from V and 0 bases from J, the gap between germline ends came to 24 bases. This CDR3 contains 22 residues. CDR3 DNA sequence: TGCGCCAGCAGCCAAGATCGGGGGACAAAGGGCGGTTTTCGCTCTGGGGCCAACGTCCTGACTTTC. Translating it yields CASSQDRGTKGGFRSGANVLTF.

In its sample, this clonotype was seen a few times. The rearrangement uses TRBV5-1 and TRBJ2-7, with D perhaps TRBD2 (7 bases). The CDR3 totals 16 residues. Germline assignment: CDR1 SGHRS and CDR2 YFSETQ. Deletions cut 4 bases from V and 7 bases from J, with 24 bases between. This chain's CDR3 is CASSPGGQQRVREQYF. CDR3 sequence (DNA): TGCGCCAGCAGCCCGGGGGGACAACAGAGGGTGAGGGAGCAGTACTTC.

The chain carries TRBV12-3 or TRBV12-4 and TRBJ2-1; 8 bases are shared with TRBD2. J gave up 9 bases and V 6 bases, and 4 bases lay outside the gene matches. This CDR3 has 12 amino acids. CDR3 protein: CASSLTSAEQFF. Here the CDR3 DNA reads TGTGCCAGCAGCCTGACTAGCGCTGAGCAGTTCTTC.

This chain uses TRBV5-1 with TRBJ2-1, with 7 nucleotides matching TRBD1. The germline V gene has CDR1 SGHRS and CDR2 YFSETQ. The CDR3 has 16 residues. The V and J ends lost 1 base and 8 bases, in that order; junction bases with no gene match: 12. The CDR3 nucleotides are TGCGCCAGCAGCTTGAAGAGTGCAGGGGGTAAGGATGAGCAGTTCTTC. Its translation: CASSLKSAGGKDEQFF.

This chain joins TRBV4-3 and TRBJ2-2, with D hard to call. Germline lookup yields CDR1 LGHNA and CDR2 YSLEER. CDR3 length: 16 residues. V dropped 1 base and J dropped 5 bases, with 14 bases sitting between them. The CDR3 DNA is TGCGCCAGCAGCCAAGGTCAGATTACGTCAACCGGGGAGCTGTTTTTT. This gives the protein CASSQGQITSTGELFF.

This clonotype was observed a single time. This chain links TRBV5-1 with TRBJ1-2; TRBD1 is a possible D gene (6 bases). V was trimmed by 1 base and J by 4 bases, leaving 11 bases between them. The CDR3 spans 14 residues. CDR1 SGHRS and CDR2 YFSETQ come from the germline V gene. DNA of the CDR3: TGCGCCAGCAGCTTGTACAGGGACGGCTATGGCTACACCTTC. Its translation is CASSLYRDGYGYTF.

In its sample, this clonotype was seen a few times. CDR3 residues: CSLGGPGAETQYF. The CDR3 nucleotides are TGCAGCCTTGGGGGGCCAGGCGCAGAGACCCAGTACTTC. The V and J genes are TRBV29-1 and TRBJ2-5, with D possibly being TRBD1 or TRBD2 (6 bases each). With 8 bases removed from V and 4 bases from J, the gap between germline ends came to 17 bases. CDR1 is SQVTM and CDR2 is ANQGSEA in the germline V gene. This CDR3 comprises 13 residues.

This rearrangement joins TRBV10-3 to TRBJ2-2, with unresolved D. The CDR3 has 13 amino acids. The germline gives CDR1 ENHRY, CDR2 SYGVKD. V gave up 5 bases and J gave up 3 bases, with 7 bases separating them. The CDR3 DNA follows: TGTGCCATCAGTTACAGTTACACCGGGGAGCTGTTTTTT. This translates into CAISYSYTGELFF.

The genes are TRBV10-2 and TRBJ2-7, with 9 bases that match TRBD1. This CDR3 region has 14 residues. J gave up 0 bases and V 6 bases, and 3 bases lay outside the gene matches. Germline V gives CDR1 WSHSY, CDR2 SAAADI. CDR3 loop: CASSATGGSYEQYF. Here the CDR3 DNA reads TGCGCCAGCAGCGCGACAGGGGGCTCCTACGAGCAGTACTTC.

This clonotype came up a few times. The rearrangement joins TRBV7-9 to TRBJ2-3; D is unclear. CDR3 length: 15 amino acids. Trimming removed 5 bases from V and 0 bases from J, with 12 bases in between. Germline assignment: CDR1 SEHNR and CDR2 FQNEAQ (reference sequence). The CDR3 sequence: CASSLHVASTDTQYF. DNA for the CDR3: TGTGCCAGCAGCCTCCATGTTGCTAGCACAGATACGCAGTATTTT.

This chain links TRBV7-2 with TRBJ1-2, with TRBD1 as a possible D gene (5 bases). The CDR3 sequence is 22 residues long. Germline V lookup: CDR1 SGHTA, CDR2 FQGNSA. The germline V and J ends were trimmed by 3 bases and 0 bases, with 32 bases remaining between them. The CDR3 region has the DNA TGTGCCAGCAGCTTTGGTCCTGGAGACAGCCGAGCCTCCACAACTGCTAACTATGGCTACACCTTC. It translates to CASSFGPGDSRASTTANYGYTF. The whole variable domain, filled in from reference TRBV7-2 and TRBJ1-2, reads GAGVSQSPSNKVTEKGKDVELRCDPISGHTALYWYRQSLGQGLEFLIYFQGNSAPDKSGLPSDRFSAERTGGSVSTLTIQRTQQEDSAVYLCASSFGPGDSRASTTANYGYTFGSGTRLTVV.

CDR3 sequence reads: CASSLTGLAGGTSYNEQFF. CDR3 nucleotides: TGTGCCAGCAGCCTAACGGGACTAGCGGGGGGAACCTCCTACAATGAGCAGTTCTTC. This chain joins TRBV11-1 and TRBJ2-1; 15 nucleotides agree with TRBD2. The CDR3 consists of 19 residues. After removal of 5 bases from V and 0 bases from J, the junction contained 8 bases not matched to a gene. Looked up from germline, CDR1 is SGHAT and CDR2 is FQDESV (reference sequence).

This clonotype appeared many times. The chain links TRBV7-3 to TRBJ2-6, with TRBD1 matching 7 bases. The CDR3 spans 15 residues. Losses at the gene ends were 6 bases for V and 4 bases for J; bases not matched to a gene: 6. Looked up from germline, CDR1 is SGHTA and CDR2 is FQGTGA. CDR3 loop: CASSLQGMGANVLTF. The CDR3 DNA reads as TGTGCCAGCAGTCTACAGGGGATGGGGGCCAACGTCCTGACTTTC.

V is TRBV7-6 and J is TRBJ2-1; 10 nucleotides align to TRBD1. Unmatched junction bases numbered 19, after V lost 3 bases and J lost 2 bases. Germline V gene data show CDR1 as SGHVS and CDR2 as FNYEAQ. The CDR3 totals 21 residues. The CDR3 here is CASSFLNPNDRGRTAYNEQFF. CDR3 nucleotide sequence: TGTGCCAGCAGCTTCCTGAACCCCAACGACAGGGGGCGGACGGCCTACAATGAGCAGTTCTTC.

The chain couples TRBV19 to TRBJ1-2; D gene uncertain. V was pared by 6 bases and J by 5 bases, with 13 bases between. CDR1 is LNHDA and CDR2 is SQIVND in the germline V gene (reference sequence). This CDR3 contains 13 residues. The CDR3 nucleotides read TGTGCCAGTAGGGATCAGTTCTTATATGGCTACACCTTC. The encoded protein is CASRDQFLYGYTF.

The chain couples TRBV20-1 to TRBJ2-7; D might be TRBD1 or TRBD2, each matching 5 bases. The germline gives CDR1 DFQATT, CDR2 SNEGSKA (reference sequence). The V end was cut by 3 bases, the J end by 5 bases, with 14 bases between. The CDR3 consists of 13 residues. In nucleotides, the CDR3 is TGCAGTGCTAGCGGGGCAGGGATGCACGAGCAGTACTTC. Its translation is CSASGAGMHEQYF.

This clonotype was counted a few times. The rearrangement uses TRBV12-3 or TRBV12-4 and TRBJ2-1; TRBD2 matches 9 bases. The V and J ends lost 5 bases and 5 bases, in that order; junction bases with no gene match: 10. The CDR3 has 16 amino acids. CDR3 DNA sequence: TGTGCCAGCAGTCCAATAGCGGGGGTTCGACACAATGAGCAGTTCTTC. It specifies CASSPIAGVRHNEQFF.

This clonotype is a singleton in its sample. The chain recombines TRBV7-8 with TRBJ2-3, with 9 bases that match TRBD1. Germline V lookup: CDR1 SGHVS, CDR2 FQNEAQ. Trimming removed 2 bases from V and 2 bases from J; junction bases left unmatched: 8. The CDR3 extends over 17 amino acids. The CDR3 nucleotides are TGTGCCAGCAGCTTAACGGAGGGGACAGGGCTCACAGATACGCAGTATTTT. It is translated as CASSLTEGTGLTDTQYF.

The rearrangement links TRBV4-2 to TRBJ2-3; D not certain. There are 13 residues in the CDR3. V shed 0 bases and J shed 7 bases, with 8 bases lying between them. The V gene's germline CDR1 is LGHNA and CDR2 YNFKEQ. CDR3 nucleotide sequence: TGTGCCAGCAGCCAAGATGCCCTCTATACGCAGTATTTT. Its translation is CASSQDALYTQYF.

The chain joins TRBV7-2 to TRBJ2-5; tentatively, D is TRBD2 (6 bases). The germline V gene has CDR1 SGHTA and CDR2 FQGNSA. The CDR3 is 15 residues long. The ends were cut back, 4 bases at V and 5 bases at J, with 17 bases in the middle. The CDR3 region has the DNA TGTGCCAGCAGCTCCTGGGACTTAGGCGCTGAGACCCAGTACTTC. This sequence encodes CASSSWDLGAETQYF.